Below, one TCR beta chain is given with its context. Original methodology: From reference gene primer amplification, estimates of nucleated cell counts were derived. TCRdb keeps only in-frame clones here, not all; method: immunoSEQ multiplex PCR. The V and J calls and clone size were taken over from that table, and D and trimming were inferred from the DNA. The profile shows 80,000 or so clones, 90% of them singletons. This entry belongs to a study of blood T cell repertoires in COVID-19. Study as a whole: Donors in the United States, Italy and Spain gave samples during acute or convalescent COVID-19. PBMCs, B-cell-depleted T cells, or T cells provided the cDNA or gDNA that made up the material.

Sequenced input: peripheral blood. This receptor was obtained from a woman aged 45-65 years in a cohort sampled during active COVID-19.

The CDR3 coding sequence is TGTGCCAGCAGCATATCGACAGGGGTCTACTCTGGAAACACCATATATTTT. This sequence encodes CASSISTGVYSGNTIYF. The chain joins TRBV9 to TRBJ1-3, with 8 bases matching TRBD1. Germline CDR1 SGDLS, CDR2 YYNGEE. This CDR3 spans 17 amino acids. Trimming at V came to 4 bases and at J to 0 bases, leaving 9 bases not matched to a gene.